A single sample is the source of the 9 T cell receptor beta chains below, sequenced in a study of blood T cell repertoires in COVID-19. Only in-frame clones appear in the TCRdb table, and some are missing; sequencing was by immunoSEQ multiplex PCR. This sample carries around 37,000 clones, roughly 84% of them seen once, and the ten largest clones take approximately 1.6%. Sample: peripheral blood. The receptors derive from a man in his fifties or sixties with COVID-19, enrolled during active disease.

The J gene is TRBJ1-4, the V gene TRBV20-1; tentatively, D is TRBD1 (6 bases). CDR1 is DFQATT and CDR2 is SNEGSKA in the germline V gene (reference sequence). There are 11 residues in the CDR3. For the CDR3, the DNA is TGCAGCATTTTACAGGGTGAAAAACTGTTTTTT. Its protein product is CSILQGEKLFF.

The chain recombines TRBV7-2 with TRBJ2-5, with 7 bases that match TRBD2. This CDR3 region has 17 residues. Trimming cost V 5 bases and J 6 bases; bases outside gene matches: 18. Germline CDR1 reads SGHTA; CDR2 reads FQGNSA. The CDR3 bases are TGTGCCAGCAGCCCAACCGGGACTACGTCCTCCCGAAAGACCCAGTACTTC. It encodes CASSPTGTTSSRKTQYF.

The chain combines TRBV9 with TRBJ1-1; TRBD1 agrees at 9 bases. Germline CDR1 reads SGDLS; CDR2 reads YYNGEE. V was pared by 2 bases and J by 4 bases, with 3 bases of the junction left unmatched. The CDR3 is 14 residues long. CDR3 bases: TGTGCCAGCAGCGTTCAACAGGGGGCCACTGAAGCTTTCTTT. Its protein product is CASSVQQGATEAFF.

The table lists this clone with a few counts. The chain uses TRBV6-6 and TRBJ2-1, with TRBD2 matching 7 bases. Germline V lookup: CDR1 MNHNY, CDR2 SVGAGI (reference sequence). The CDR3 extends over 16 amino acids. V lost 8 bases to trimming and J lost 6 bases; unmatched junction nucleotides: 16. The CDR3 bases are TGTGCCAGCGGGGGGAGGGCCGCCAACCCCATCAATGAGCAGTTCTTC. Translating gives CASGGRAANPINEQFF.

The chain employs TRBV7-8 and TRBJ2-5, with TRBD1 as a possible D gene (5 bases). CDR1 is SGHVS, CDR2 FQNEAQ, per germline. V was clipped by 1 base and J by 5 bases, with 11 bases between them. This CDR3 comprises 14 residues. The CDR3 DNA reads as TGTGCCAGCAGCTTAGGGGGCCACGGGGAGACCCAGTACTTC. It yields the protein CASSLGGHGETQYF. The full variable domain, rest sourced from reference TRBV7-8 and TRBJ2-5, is GAGVSQSPRYKVAKRGQDVALRCDPISGHVSLFWYQQALGQGPEFLTYFQNEAQLDKSGLPSDRFFAERPEGSVSTLKIQRTQQEDSAVYLCASSLGGHGETQYFGPGTRLLVL.

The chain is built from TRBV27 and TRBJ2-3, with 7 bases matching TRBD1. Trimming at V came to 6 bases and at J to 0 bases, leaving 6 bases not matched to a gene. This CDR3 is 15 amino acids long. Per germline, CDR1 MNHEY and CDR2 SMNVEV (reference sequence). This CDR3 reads CASSLQGYSTDTQYF. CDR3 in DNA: TGTGCCAGCAGCTTACAGGGGTATAGCACAGATACGCAGTATTTT.

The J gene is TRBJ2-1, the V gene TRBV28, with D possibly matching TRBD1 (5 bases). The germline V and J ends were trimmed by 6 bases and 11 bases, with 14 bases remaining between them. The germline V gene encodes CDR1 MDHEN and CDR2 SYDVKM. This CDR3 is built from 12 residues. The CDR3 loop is CASSYHMGQQFF. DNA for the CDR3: TGTGCCAGCAGCTATCACATGGGGCAGCAGTTCTTC.

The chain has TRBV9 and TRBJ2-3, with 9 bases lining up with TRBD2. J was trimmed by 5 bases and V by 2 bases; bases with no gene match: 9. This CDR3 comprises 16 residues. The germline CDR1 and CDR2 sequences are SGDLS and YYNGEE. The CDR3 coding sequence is TGTGCCAGCAGCGTGGATCCAGCGGGAGGAGTAGATACGCAGTATTTT. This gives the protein CASSVDPAGGVDTQYF.

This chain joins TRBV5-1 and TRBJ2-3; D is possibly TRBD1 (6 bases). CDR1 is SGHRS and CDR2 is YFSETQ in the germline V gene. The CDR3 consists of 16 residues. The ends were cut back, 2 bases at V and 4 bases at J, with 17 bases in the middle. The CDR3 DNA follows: TGCGCCAGCAGCTTATCTACAGGGTTGAGGGCAGATACGCAGTATTTT. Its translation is CASSLSTGLRADTQYF.